Listed here are 19 T cell receptor beta chains from one sample, sequenced in a study of graft-versus-host responses after intestinal transplantation. Repertoires were generated with immunoSEQ multiplex PCR, while TCRdb's copy carries only in-frame clones and drops some. The sample has around 17,000 clones, around nine tenths seen once. Sequences were derived from PBMCs, sampled about 110 days after intestinal transplant. These receptors came from a human patient who received an intestinal transplant, so some T cells may come from the graft donor.

The chain employs TRBV5-1 and TRBJ2-1, with D possibly being TRBD1 (6 bases). From germline, CDR1 is SGHRS and CDR2 YFSETQ. The V end was cut by 5 bases, the J end by 6 bases, with 12 bases between. The CDR3 covers 13 residues. The DNA for the CDR3 is TGCGCCAGCAGTTGGGGGCTAGCCAATGAGCAGTTCTTC. Its protein product is CASSWGLANEQFF.

This clone was seen only once. This sequence joins TRBV2 and TRBJ2-7; TRBD1 agrees at 8 bases. The V and J ends lost 1 base and 0 bases, in that order; junction bases with no gene match: 20. Germline lookup yields CDR1 SNHLY and CDR2 FYNNEI. The CDR3 has 21 amino acids. CDR3 loop: CASSEVDWGQEVARSSYEQYF. CDR3 coding DNA: TGTGCCAGCAGTGAAGTGGATTGGGGACAGGAAGTGGCGCGGAGCTCCTACGAGCAGTACTTC.

The chain links TRBV6-5 to TRBJ2-7; 9 bases agree with TRBD1. The CDR3 sequence is 15 residues long. The germline V gene encodes CDR1 MNHEY and CDR2 SVGAGI. The J segment lost 5 bases and the V segment lost 0 bases, leaving 5 bases of the junction unmatched. CDR3 nucleotides: TGTGCCAGCAGTTACTCGAGACAGGGGGTAGACGAGCAGTACTTC. Its protein is CASSYSRQGVDEQYF.

J is TRBJ2-7 and V is TRBV4-3; the D gene could be TRBD1 or TRBD2 (5 bases each). Trimming removed 1 base from V and 2 bases from J, with 12 bases in between. From germline, CDR1 is LGHNA and CDR2 YSLEER. The CDR3 loop spans 15 amino acids. CDR3 protein: CASSQGEGRAYEQYF. The CDR3 DNA is TGCGCCAGCAGCCAAGGCGAGGGGCGGGCCTACGAGCAGTACTTC.

V is TRBV30 and J is TRBJ2-3; 9 bases line up with TRBD2. The CDR3 is 14 amino acids. J lost 2 bases, V lost 4 bases, and 4 bases had no gene match. Germline CDR1 reads GTSNPN; CDR2 reads SVGIG (reference sequence). This CDR3 is CAWNGGRVTDTQYF. The CDR3 DNA follows: TGTGCCTGGAACGGCGGGAGGGTCACAGATACGCAGTATTTT.

The rearrangement uses TRBV6-4 and TRBJ2-1; TRBD1 aligns across 11 bases. CDR1 and CDR2 (germline): MRHNA, SNTAGT. After removal of 2 bases from V and 6 bases from J, the junction contained 0 bases not matched to a gene. The CDR3 length is 14 residues. The CDR3 protein is CASSDGTGGNEQFF. The CDR3, as DNA: TGTGCCAGCAGTGACGGGACAGGGGGCAATGAGCAGTTCTTC.

This clone was picked up one time. The rearrangement links TRBV18 to TRBJ2-4; D is unclear. This CDR3 is 14 amino acids long. V was shortened by 6 bases and J by 8 bases, with 17 bases between the two germline ends. CDR1 is KGHSH and CDR2 is LQKENI in the germline V gene. CDR3 in amino acids: CASSRELGKDIQYF. In DNA form, the CDR3 reads TGTGCCAGCTCGAGAGAACTCGGAAAGGACATTCAGTACTTC.

The genes are TRBV6-5 and TRBJ1-2; no reliable D call. The CDR3 runs 15 residues. The germline CDR1 and CDR2 sequences are MNHEY and SVGAGI. Trimming cost V 8 bases and J 1 base, with 17 bases left between them. The CDR3 spells CASLDPGRFNYGYTF. The CDR3 bases are TGTGCCAGCCTAGATCCAGGCAGGTTTAACTATGGCTACACCTTC.

This sequence joins TRBV28 and TRBJ1-3; D remains ambiguous. The CDR3 contains 11 residues. Trimming left V 6 bases short and J 7 bases short, with 7 bases between. Per the germline V gene, CDR1 is MDHEN and CDR2 is SYDVKM. Here the CDR3 DNA reads TGTGCCAGCAGCTCCATGAACACCATATATTTT. Its protein is CASSSMNTIYF.

As DNA, the CDR3 is TGTGCCAGCAGTTACTCGGAGACAGCCTACGAGCAGTACTTC. It encodes CASSYSETAYEQYF. The chain joins TRBV6-6 to TRBJ2-7; D is perhaps TRBD1 (5 bases). Germline-derived CDR1 and CDR2 are MNHNY and SVGAGI (reference sequence). V lost 0 bases and J lost 2, with 8 bases in between. The CDR3 runs to 14 residues.

CDR3 nucleotide sequence: TGTGCCAGCAGCTTGGGGACAGGGAACAATGAGCAGTTCTTC. Protein: CASSLGTGNNEQFF. The V call is TRBV5-8, the J call TRBJ2-1; 8 positions agree with TRBD1. J gave up 5 bases and V 0 bases, and 1 base lay outside the gene matches. CDR1 is SGHTS, CDR2 YDEGEE, per germline. The CDR3 length is 14 residues.

The chain uses TRBV19 and TRBJ2-1, with D possibly matching TRBD2 (6 bases). The CDR3 runs 13 residues. Germline values: CDR1 LNHDA, CDR2 SQIVND (reference sequence). The V gene lost 5 bases and the J gene lost 9 bases, with 14 bases spanning the gap. CDR3 bases: TGTGCCAGTAGTGCCTCGGGAGCGAGTGAGCAGTTCTTC. Translating gives CASSASGASEQFF.

This sequence joins TRBV19 and TRBJ2-1; perhaps TRBD2 as D (6 bases). Looked up from germline, CDR1 is LNHDA and CDR2 is SQIVND (reference sequence). The CDR3 has 14 amino acids. V was trimmed by 10 bases and J by 2 bases, leaving 15 bases between them. The CDR3 DNA is TGTGCCACCGAGACTAGTTTGGCCTACAATGAGCAGTTCTTC. The encoded protein is CATETSLAYNEQFF.

The chain recombines TRBV10-1 with TRBJ2-1; TRBD2 matches at 8 bases. V lost 4 bases and J lost 9; bases outside the gene matches: 5. Germline V gene data show CDR1 as WNHNN and CDR2 as SYGVQD (reference sequence). The CDR3 consists of 13 residues. The CDR3 sequence is CASSGGLAGEQFF. CDR3 bases: TGCGCCAGCAGTGGAGGACTAGCTGGTGAGCAGTTCTTC.

V usage is TRBV6-1 and J usage is TRBJ2-7; TRBD1 is a possible D gene (6 bases). Trimming left V 0 bases short and J 0 bases short, with 9 bases between. The CDR3 contains 15 residues. Germline CDR1 reads MNHNS; CDR2 reads SASEGT. For the CDR3, the DNA is TGTGCCAGCAGTGAAGCGCCGGACAGCTCCTACGAGCAGTACTTC. Translated, it gives CASSEAPDSSYEQYF.

The chain links TRBV4-2 to TRBJ2-6; unclear D gene. This CDR3 is 15 amino acids long. V was trimmed by 0 bases and J by 0 bases, leaving 3 bases between them. Germline lookup yields CDR1 LGHNA and CDR2 YNFKEQ. CDR3 residues: CASSQEGSGANVLTF. As DNA, the CDR3 is TGTGCCAGCAGCCAAGAGGGCTCTGGGGCCAACGTCCTGACTTTC.

The rearrangement joins TRBV14 to TRBJ2-7; D gene ambiguous. The CDR3 spans 13 residues. In germline, CDR1 is SGHDN, CDR2 FVKESK. V shed 0 bases and J shed 3 bases, with 6 bases lying between them. CDR3 amino acids: CASSQDFYYEQYF. The CDR3 DNA follows: TGTGCCAGCAGCCAAGATTTCTACTACGAGCAGTACTTC.

The rearrangement uses TRBV2 and TRBJ1-2; the match to TRBD1 covers 9 bases. Trimming at V came to 4 bases and at J to 0 bases, leaving 12 bases not matched to a gene. This CDR3 comprises 18 residues. Germline V gives CDR1 SNHLY, CDR2 FYNNEI. CDR3 DNA sequence: TGTGCCAGCAGTGCTTCGGAGACAGGGGGACTCTCTAACTATGGCTACACCTTC. It translates to CASSASETGGLSNYGYTF.

The chain combines TRBV5-1 with TRBJ2-1, with D tentatively TRBD2 (6 bases). V shed 3 bases and J shed 1 base, with 14 bases lying between them. Per germline, CDR1 SGHRS and CDR2 YFSETQ. This CDR3 comprises 16 residues. This chain's CDR3 is CASSSGLRGSYNEQFF. CDR3 in DNA: TGCGCCAGCAGCTCGGGACTCCGGGGTTCCTACAATGAGCAGTTCTTC.